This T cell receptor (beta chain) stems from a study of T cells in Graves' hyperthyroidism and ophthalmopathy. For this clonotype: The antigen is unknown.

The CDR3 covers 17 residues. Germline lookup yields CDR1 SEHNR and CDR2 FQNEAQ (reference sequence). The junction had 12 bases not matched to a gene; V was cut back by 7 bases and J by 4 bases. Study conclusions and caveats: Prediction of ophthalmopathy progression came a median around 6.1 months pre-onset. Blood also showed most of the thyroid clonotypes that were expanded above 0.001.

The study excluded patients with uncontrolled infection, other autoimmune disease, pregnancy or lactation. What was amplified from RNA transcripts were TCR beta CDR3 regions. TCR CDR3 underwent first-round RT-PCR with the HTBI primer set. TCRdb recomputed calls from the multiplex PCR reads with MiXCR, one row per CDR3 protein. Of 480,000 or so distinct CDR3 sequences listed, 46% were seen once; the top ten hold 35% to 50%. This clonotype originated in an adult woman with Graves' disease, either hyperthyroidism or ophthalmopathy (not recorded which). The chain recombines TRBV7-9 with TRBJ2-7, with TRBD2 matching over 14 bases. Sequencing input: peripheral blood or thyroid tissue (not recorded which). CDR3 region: CASIARGTSGSRYEQYF. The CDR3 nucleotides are TGTGCCAGCATAGCCAGGGGGACTAGCGGGAGTCGGTACGAGCAGTACTTC.